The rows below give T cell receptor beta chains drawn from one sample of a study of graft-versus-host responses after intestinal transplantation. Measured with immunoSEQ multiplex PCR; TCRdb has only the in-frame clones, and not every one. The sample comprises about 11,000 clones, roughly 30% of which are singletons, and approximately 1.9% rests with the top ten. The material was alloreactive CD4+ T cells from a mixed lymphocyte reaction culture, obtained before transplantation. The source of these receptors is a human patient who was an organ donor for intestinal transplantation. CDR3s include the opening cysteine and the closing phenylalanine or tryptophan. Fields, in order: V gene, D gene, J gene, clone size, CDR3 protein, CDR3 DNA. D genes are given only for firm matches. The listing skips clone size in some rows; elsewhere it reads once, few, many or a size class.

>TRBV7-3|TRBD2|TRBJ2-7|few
CASSLRGGAYEQYF
TGTGCCAGCAGCTTAAGGGGGGGGGCCTACGAGCAGTACTTC
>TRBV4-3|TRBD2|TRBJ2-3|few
CASSQHGLAGDTQYF
TGCGCCAGCAGCCAACATGGACTAGCGGGAGATACGCAGTATTTT
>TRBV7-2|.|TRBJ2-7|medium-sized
CASSLAPLLEQYF
TGTGCCAGCAGCTTAGCCCCCCTCCTCGAGCAGTACTTC
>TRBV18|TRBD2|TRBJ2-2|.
CASSPTRGLHTGELFF
TGTGCCAGCTCACCAACCCGGGGACTACACACCGGGGAGCTGTTTTTT
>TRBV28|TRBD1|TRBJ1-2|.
CASSGQGYGYTF
TGTGCCAGCAGTGGACAGGGCTATGGCTACACCTTC
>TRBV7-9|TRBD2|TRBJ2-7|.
CASSLVWTSAPYEQYF
TGTGCCAGCAGCTTAGTATGGACTAGCGCTCCCTACGAGCAGTACTTC
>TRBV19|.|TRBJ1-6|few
CASSIYGENSPLHF
TGTGCCAGTAGTATTTATGGGGAGAATTCACCCCTCCACTTT
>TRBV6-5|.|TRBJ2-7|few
CASRLDYYEQYF
TGTGCCAGCAGATTAGACTACTACGAGCAGTACTTC
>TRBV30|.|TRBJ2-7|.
CAWSVLTGGYEQYF
TGTGCCTGGAGTGTATTGACCGGGGGTTACGAGCAGTACTTC
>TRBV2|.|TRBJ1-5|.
CASSEGYSYSNQPQHF
TGTGCCAGCAGTGAAGGCTATTCCTATAGCAATCAGCCCCAGCATTTT
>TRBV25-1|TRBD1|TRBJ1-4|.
CASSDPPGQARGKLFF
TGTGCCAGCAGTGATCCCCCGGGACAGGCCCGAGGCAAACTGTTTTTT
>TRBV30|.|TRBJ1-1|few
CAWNTGPNTEAFF
TGTGCCTGGAATACAGGGCCGAACACTGAAGCTTTCTTT
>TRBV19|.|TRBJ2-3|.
CASSTRTAGDTQYF
TGTGCCAGTAGTACCAGGACAGCAGGAGATACGCAGTATTTT
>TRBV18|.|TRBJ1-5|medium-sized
CASSPKGGNQPQHF
TGTGCCAGCTCACCAAAAGGGGGCAATCAGCCCCAGCATTTT
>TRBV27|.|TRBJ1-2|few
CASSLGGNGYTF
TGTGCCAGCAGTTTAGGAGGGAATGGCTACACCTTC
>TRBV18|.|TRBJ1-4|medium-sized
CASSLTGPLEELFF
TGTGCCAGCTCACTGACAGGTCCCTTAGAGGAACTGTTTTTT
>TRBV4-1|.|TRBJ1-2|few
CASSRPLREISYGYTF
TGCGCCAGCAGCCGCCCTTTGCGGGAAATCAGCTATGGCTACACCTTC
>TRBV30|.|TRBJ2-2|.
CAWSRLAGGELFF
TGTGCCTGGAGTCGGTTGGCGGGCGGGGAGCTGTTTTTT
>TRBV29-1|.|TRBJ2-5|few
CSVSGQGRETQYF
TGCAGCGTTAGTGGGCAGGGCAGAGAGACCCAGTACTTC
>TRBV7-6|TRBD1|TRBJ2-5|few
CASSFGTGVQETQYF
TGTGCCAGCAGCTTTGGGACAGGGGTCCAAGAGACCCAGTACTTC
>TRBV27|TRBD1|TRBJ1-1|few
CASSLAPGGYMNTEAFF
TGTGCCAGCAGTTTAGCGCCAGGGGGTTATATGAACACTGAAGCTTTCTTT
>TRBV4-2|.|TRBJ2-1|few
CASSEKDYSEEQFF
TGTGCCAGCAGCGAGAAGGACTATTCAGAGGAGCAGTTCTTC
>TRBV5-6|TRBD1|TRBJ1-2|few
CASSLEQGASGYTF
TGTGCCAGCAGCTTGGAACAGGGGGCGAGTGGCTACACCTTC
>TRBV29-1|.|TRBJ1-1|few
CSVEVQIDTEAFF
TGCAGCGTTGAAGTACAAATCGACACTGAAGCTTTCTTT
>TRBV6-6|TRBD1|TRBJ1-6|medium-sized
CASTGQANSPLHF
TGTGCCAGCACCGGACAGGCCAATTCACCCCTCCACTTT
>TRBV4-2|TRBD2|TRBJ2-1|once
CASSREGLAGENNEQFF
TGTGCCAGCAGCCGGGAGGGGCTAGCGGGGGAGAACAATGAGCAGTTCTTC
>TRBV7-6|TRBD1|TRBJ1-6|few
CASSLRDRVNNSPLHF
TGTGCCAGCAGCTTAAGGGACAGGGTTAATAATTCACCCCTCCACTTT
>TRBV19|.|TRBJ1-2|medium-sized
CASSITGINYGYTF
TGTGCCAGTAGTATCACAGGAATTAACTATGGCTACACCTTC
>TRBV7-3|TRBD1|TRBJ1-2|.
CASSLGGDRGTYGYTF
TGTGCCAGCAGCTTAGGGGGGGACAGGGGGACCTATGGCTACACCTTC
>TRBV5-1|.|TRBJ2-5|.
CASSLAGSGETQYF
TGCGCCAGCAGCTTGGCCGGCAGCGGAGAGACCCAGTACTTC
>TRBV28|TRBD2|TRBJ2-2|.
CASSVGTSGSRRLFF
TGTGCCAGCAGTGTCGGGACTAGCGGATCCCGTCGACTGTTTTTT
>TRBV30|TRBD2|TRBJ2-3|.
CAWRSGAADTQYF
TGTGCCTGGAGGAGCGGGGCGGCAGATACGCAGTATTTT
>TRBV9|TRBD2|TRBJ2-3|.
CASSVLAGGTDTQYF
TGTGCCAGCAGCGTATTAGCGGGGGGCACAGATACGCAGTATTTT
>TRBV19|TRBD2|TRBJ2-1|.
CASSFGPERGPRGLGEFF
TGTGCCAGTAGTTTCGGACCGGAGCGGGGGCCACGGGGCCTGGGGGAGTTCTTC
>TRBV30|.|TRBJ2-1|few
CAWNRARGLGDYNEQFF
TGTGCCTGGAATAGGGCCAGGGGCTTAGGGGACTACAATGAGCAGTTCTTC
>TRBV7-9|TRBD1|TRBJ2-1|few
CASSLAVTRDSKFF
TGTGCCAGCAGCTTAGCGGTTACCCGGGACAGTAAGTTCTTC
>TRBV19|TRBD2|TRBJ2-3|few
CASSIGGLAGGISDTQYF
TGTGCCAGTAGTATCGGTGGACTAGCGGGGGGCATCTCAGATACGCAGTATTTT
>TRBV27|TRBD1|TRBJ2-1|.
CASRTGDGNEQFF
TGTGCCAGCAGGACAGGGGATGGCAATGAGCAGTTCTTC
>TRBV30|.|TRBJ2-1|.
CAWSAQIYNEQFF
TGTGCCTGGAGTGCCCAAATTTACAATGAGCAGTTCTTC
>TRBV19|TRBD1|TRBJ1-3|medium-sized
CASRRAGGPGNTIYF
TGTGCCAGCCGCCGGGCAGGGGGTCCTGGAAACACCATATATTTT
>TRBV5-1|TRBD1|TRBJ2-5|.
CASSLQGVQETQYF
TGCGCCAGCAGCTTACAGGGGGTCCAAGAGACCCAGTACTTC
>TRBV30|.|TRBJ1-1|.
CAWSGAGGTEAFF
TGTGCCTGGAGCGGGGCCGGGGGCACTGAAGCTTTCTTT
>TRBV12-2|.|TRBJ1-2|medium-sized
CASRLTGIGGYTF
TGTGCAAGTCGCTTGACAGGGATAGGAGGCTACACCTTC
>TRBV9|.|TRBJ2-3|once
CASSVNRGSSTDTQYF
TGTGCCAGCAGCGTAAACCGGGGGTCTAGCACAGATACGCAGTATTTT
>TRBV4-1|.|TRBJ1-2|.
CASSQPDSPGTGYTF
TGTGCCAGCAGCCAGCCCGACAGCCCAGGAACGGGCTACACCTTC
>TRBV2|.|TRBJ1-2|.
CASTTAPPTYYGYTF
TGTGCCAGCACGACAGCTCCCCCAACTTACTATGGCTACACCTTC
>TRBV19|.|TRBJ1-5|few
CASGIRVPRPQHF
TGTGCCAGTGGAATCAGGGTGCCTAGGCCCCAGCATTTT
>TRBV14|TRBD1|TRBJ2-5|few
CASRRGLWETQYF
TGTGCCAGCCGCAGGGGGTTATGGGAGACCCAGTACTTC
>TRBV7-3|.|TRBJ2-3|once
CASSLTIRTDTQYF
TGTGCCAGCAGCTTAACCATCCGCACAGATACGCAGTATTTT
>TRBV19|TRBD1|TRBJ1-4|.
CASTDPPDRGRKLFF
TGTGCCAGTACCGATCCCCCGGACAGGGGACGAAAACTGTTTTTT
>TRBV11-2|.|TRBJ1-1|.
CASSFYRAPEAFF
TGTGCCAGCAGCTTTTACAGGGCCCCTGAAGCTTTCTTT
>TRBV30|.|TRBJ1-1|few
CAWIPAGFSGHTEAFF
TGTGCCTGGATCCCCGCGGGGTTCTCAGGTCACACTGAAGCTTTCTTT
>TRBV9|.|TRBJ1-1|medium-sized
CASSYQRGTEAFF
TGTGCCAGCAGCTATCAAAGGGGAACTGAAGCTTTCTTT
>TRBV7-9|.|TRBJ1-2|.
CASSSGTINYGYTF
TGTGCCAGCAGCTCCGGGACAATTAACTATGGCTACACCTTC
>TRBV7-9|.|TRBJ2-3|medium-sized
CAIPGPSGTDTQYF
TGTGCCATCCCCGGCCCGAGCGGCACAGATACGCAGTATTTT
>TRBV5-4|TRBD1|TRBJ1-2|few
CASSDRTGLHGYTF
TGTGCCAGCAGCGACCGGACAGGGCTGCACGGCTACACCTTC